This entry describes one TCR beta chain. This sample was taken from a study of cytomegalovirus exposure and HLA in healthy donors. The primer mix had 60 Vbeta and 13 Jbeta primers. Clones were read by immunoSEQ multiplex PCR, and TCRdb kept only the in-frame ones, dropping some. The sample's table shows under 200,000 clones. The CDR3 consists of 13 residues. Trimming pared 1 base from V and 4 bases from J, leaving 8 bases between. CDR1 and CDR2 (germline): SGHTA, FQGNSA. Sequenced material: PBMCs. The sequence derives from a woman aged 18-29 years in good health and CMV-seropositive. The chain is built from TRBV7-2 and TRBJ2-7; D gene uncertain. The CDR3 region is CASSLDRRYEQYF. The CDR3, as DNA: TGTGCCAGCAGCTTAGACAGAAGATACGAGCAGTACTTC.